This record covers a single T cell receptor (beta chain). Antigen unknown. The V end lost 4 bases, the J end lost 0 bases, and 7 bases lay between the germline ends. CDR1 and CDR2 (germline): SQVTM, ANQGSEA. This CDR3 is 13 amino acids long. This sample was included in a study of cytomegalovirus exposure and HLA in healthy donors. Findings and limits, study-wide: By HLA locus, TCR association rates varied in a later analysis, with DRB1 showing the most and HLA-C the fewest.

PCR used 60 Vbeta primers and 13 Jbeta primers. Using immunoSEQ multiplex PCR, the repertoire was profiled, and TCRdb retains in-frame clones only, with some absent. The sample holds around 160,000 clones, 75% to 90% seen once. The chain couples TRBV29-1 to TRBJ1-3, with D hard to call. The TCR comes from a young woman in good health and CMV-seronegative. Input material: PBMCs. The CDR3, as DNA: TGCAGCGTTGGAAACAGCTCTGGAAACACCATATATTTT. Translating gives CSVGNSSGNTIYF.